The 5 T cell receptor beta chains below all came from one sample that was sequenced in a study of T cell repertoires in cytomegalovirus infection. TCRdb re-called the reads through MiXCR, storing one row per CDR3 protein. The sample gives about 530,000 distinct CDR3 sequences, 26% of which show up once; around 14% is in the top ten. Specimen: PBMCs. These TCRs come from a human donor in good health (CMV status not recorded). Some clones in this sample may be carry-over from other donors' samples.

The table lists this clonotype with many counts. The chain has TRBV11-3 and TRBJ1-2; a possible D gene is TRBD1 (5 bases). This CDR3 spans 15 amino acids. V was clipped by 6 bases and J by 4 bases, with 18 bases between them. CDR1 is SGHNT and CDR2 is YENEEA in the germline V gene. The CDR3 bases are TGTGCCAGCAGGTTTCGGGGCGGGAGGAGCTATGGCTACACCTTC. The encoded protein is CASRFRGGRSYGYTF.

The chain carries TRBV29-1 and TRBJ2-1; the match to TRBD2 covers 7 bases. Germline assignment: CDR1 SQVTM and CDR2 ANQGSEA. Losses at the gene ends were 6 bases for V and 13 bases for J; bases not matched to a gene: 18. There are 14 residues in the CDR3. This CDR3 is CSVPPAGVGEGQFF. The CDR3 bases are TGCAGCGTCCCCCCCGCGGGAGTGGGCGAAGGTCAGTTCTTC.

The chain uses TRBV29-1 and TRBJ2-7, with a possible D match to TRBD2 (6 bases). Germline loops: CDR1 SQVTM, CDR2 ANQGSEA. This CDR3 is 13 amino acids long. V was clipped by 7 bases and J by 3 bases, with 16 bases between them. The CDR3 DNA reads TGCAGCGGCATGGGGGGAGTGGGCTACGAGCAGTACTTC. This codes for CSGMGGVGYEQYF.

V is TRBV6-6 and J is TRBJ1-4; 9 nucleotides agree with TRBD1. V lost 2 bases to trimming and J lost 6 bases; unmatched junction nucleotides: 7. The CDR3 totals 16 residues. Germline loops: CDR1 MNHNY, CDR2 SVGAGI (reference sequence). The CDR3 coding sequence is TGTGCCAGCAGTTACCCAGGACAGGGGTTTCATGAAAAACTGTTTTTT. Translation gives CASSYPGQGFHEKLFF.

This clonotype was seen a handful of times. The chain carries TRBV20-1 and TRBJ1-5; D possibly corresponds to TRBD1 (5 bases). Trimming took off 3 bases at V and 2 bases at J, with 8 bases between the two ends. Germline V gene data show CDR1 as DFQATT and CDR2 as SNEGSKA (reference sequence). This CDR3 has 13 amino acids. For the CDR3, the DNA is TGCAGTGCTAGGGTGGGGGGCAATCAGCCCCAGCATTTT. It translates to CSARVGGNQPQHF.